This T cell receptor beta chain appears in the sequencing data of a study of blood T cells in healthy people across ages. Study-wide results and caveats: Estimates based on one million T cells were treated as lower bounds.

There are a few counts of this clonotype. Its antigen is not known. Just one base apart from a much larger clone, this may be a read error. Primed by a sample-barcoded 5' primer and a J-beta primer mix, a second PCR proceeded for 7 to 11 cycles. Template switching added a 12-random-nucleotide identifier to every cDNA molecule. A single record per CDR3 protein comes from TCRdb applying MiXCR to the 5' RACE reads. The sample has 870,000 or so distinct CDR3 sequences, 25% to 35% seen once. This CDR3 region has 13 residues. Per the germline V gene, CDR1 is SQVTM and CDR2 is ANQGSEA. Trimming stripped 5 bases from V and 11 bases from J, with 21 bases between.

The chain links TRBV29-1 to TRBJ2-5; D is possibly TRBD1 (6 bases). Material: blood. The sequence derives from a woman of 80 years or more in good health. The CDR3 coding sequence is TGCAGCGTTAGACAGGATACAGGGAATGAGCAGTACTTC. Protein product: CSVRQDTGNEQYF.